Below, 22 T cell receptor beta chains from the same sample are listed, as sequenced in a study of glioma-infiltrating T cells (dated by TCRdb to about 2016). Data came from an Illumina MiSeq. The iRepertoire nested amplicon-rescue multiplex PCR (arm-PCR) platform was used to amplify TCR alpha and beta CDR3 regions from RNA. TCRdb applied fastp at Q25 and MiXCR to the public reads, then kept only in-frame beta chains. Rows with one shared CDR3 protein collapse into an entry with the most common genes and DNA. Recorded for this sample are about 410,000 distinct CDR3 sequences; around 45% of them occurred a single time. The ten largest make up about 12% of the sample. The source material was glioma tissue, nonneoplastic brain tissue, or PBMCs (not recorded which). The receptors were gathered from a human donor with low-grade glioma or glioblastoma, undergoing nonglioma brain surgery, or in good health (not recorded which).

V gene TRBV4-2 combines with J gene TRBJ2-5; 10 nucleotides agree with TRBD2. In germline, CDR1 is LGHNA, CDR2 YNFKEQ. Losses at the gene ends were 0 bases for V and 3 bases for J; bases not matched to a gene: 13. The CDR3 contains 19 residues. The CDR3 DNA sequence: TGTGCCAGCAGCCAAGATAGGTTTAGGCCTAGCGGGAGTGAAGAGACCCAGTACTTC. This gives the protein CASSQDRFRPSGSEETQYF.

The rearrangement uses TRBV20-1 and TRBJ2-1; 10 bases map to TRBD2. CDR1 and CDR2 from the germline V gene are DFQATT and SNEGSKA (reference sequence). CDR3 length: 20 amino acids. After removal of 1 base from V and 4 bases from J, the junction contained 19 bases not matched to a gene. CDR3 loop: CSARARVASGRAAEYNEQFF. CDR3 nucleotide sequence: TGCAGTGCTAGAGCCCGGGTGGCCAGCGGGAGGGCAGCAGAATACAATGAGCAGTTCTTC.

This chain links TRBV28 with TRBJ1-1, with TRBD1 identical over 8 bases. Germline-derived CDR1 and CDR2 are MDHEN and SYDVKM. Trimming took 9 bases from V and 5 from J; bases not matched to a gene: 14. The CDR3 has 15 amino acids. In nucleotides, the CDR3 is TGTGCCAGTCCGACCCCAGGACAGGGTAGGACTGAAGCTTTCTTT. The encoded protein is CASPTPGQGRTEAFF. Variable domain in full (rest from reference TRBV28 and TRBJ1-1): DVKVTQSSRYLVKRTGEKVFLECVQDMDHENMFWYRQDPGLGLRLIYFSYDVKMKEKGDIPEGYSVSREKKERFSLILESASTNQTSMYLCASPTPGQGRTEAFFGQGTRLTVV.

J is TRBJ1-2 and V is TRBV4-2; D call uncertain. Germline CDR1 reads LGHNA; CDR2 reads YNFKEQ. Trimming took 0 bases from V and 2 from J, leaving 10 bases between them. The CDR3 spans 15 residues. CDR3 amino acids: CASSQDDKENYGYTF. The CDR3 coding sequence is TGTGCCAGCAGCCAAGATGATAAGGAAAACTATGGCTACACCTTC.

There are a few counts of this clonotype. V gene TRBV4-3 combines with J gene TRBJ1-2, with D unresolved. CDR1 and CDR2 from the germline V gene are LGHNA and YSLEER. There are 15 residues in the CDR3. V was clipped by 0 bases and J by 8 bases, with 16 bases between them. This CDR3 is CASSQDQANYVGYTF. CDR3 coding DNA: TGCGCCAGCAGCCAAGATCAAGCAAATTATGTGGGCTACACCTTC.

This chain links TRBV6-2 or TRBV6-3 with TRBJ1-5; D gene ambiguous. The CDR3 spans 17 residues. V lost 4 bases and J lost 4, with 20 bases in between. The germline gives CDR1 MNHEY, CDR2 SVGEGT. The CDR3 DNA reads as TGTGCCAGCAGTTTGAATTTAGAAGGAAGCTCTAATCAGCCCCAGCATTTT. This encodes CASSLNLEGSSNQPQHF.

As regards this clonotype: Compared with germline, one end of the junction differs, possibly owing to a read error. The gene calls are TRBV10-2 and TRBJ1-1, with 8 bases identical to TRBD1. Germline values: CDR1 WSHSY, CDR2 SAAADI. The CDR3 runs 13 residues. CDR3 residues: CATCDRGYSGAFF. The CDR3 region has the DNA TGTGCCACCTGTGACAGGGGTTACTCTGGAGCTTTCTTT.

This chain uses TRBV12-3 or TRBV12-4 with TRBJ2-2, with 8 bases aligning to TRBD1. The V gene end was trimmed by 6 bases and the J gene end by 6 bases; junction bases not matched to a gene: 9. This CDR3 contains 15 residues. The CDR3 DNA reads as TGTGCCAGCAGCCCTCAGGGGACAGGCGCCGGGGAGCTGTTTTTT. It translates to CASSPQGTGAGELFF.

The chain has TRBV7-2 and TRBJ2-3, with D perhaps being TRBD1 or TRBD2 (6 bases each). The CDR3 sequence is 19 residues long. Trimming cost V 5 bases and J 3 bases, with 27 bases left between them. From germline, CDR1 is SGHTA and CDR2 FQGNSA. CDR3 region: CASSPLRLAQWGATDTQYF. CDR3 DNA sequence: TGTGCCAGCAGCCCCCTTCGGCTAGCCCAGTGGGGGGCGACAGATACGCAGTATTTT.

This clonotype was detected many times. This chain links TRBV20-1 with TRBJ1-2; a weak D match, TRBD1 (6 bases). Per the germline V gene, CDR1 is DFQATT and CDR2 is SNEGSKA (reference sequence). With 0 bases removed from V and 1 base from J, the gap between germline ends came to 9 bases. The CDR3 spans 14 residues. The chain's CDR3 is CSARDGTRNYGYTF. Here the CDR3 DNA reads TGCAGTGCTAGAGATGGGACACGTAACTATGGCTACACCTTC.

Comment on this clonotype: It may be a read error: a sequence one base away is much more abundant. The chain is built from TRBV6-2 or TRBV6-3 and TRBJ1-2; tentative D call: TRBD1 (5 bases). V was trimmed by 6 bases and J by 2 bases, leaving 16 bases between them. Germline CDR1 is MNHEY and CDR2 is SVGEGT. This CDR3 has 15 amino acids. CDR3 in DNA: TGTGCCAGCAGCAGACAGAGCCTATCCAACTATGGCTACACCTTC. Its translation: CASSRQSLSNYGYTF.

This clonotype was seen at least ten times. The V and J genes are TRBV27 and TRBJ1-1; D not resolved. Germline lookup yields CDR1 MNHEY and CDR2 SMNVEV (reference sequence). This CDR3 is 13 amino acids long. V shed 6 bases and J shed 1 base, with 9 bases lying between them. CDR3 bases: TGTGCCAGCAGGCTATCCCGGAACACTGAAGCTTTCTTT. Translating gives CASRLSRNTEAFF.

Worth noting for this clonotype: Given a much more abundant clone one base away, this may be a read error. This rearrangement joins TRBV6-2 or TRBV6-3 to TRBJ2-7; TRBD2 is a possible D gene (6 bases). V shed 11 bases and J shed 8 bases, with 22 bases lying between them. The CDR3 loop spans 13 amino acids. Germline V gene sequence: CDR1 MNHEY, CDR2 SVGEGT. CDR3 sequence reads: CAASDGGRVQQYF. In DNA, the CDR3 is TGTGCCGCCTCGGACGGGGGAAGGGTCCAGCAGTACTTC.

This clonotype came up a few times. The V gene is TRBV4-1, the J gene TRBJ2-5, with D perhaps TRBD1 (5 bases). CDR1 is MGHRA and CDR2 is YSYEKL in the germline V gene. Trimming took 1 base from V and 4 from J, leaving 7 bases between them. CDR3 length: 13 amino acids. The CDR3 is CASSQVRGETQYF. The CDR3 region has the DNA TGCGCCAGCAGCCAAGTAAGGGGAGAGACCCAGTACTTC.

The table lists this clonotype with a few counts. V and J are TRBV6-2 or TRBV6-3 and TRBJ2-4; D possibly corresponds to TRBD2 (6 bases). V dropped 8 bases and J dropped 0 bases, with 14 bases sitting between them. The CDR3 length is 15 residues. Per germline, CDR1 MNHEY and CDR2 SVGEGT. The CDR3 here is CASGPEGQAKNIQYF. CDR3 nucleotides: TGTGCCAGCGGACCGGAGGGGCAAGCCAAAAACATTCAGTACTTC.

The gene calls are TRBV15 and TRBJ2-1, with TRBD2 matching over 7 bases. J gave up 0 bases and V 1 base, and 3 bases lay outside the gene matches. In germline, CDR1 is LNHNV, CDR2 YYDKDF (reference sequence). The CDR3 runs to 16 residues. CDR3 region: CATSRGLASSYNEQFF. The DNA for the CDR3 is TGTGCCACCAGCAGAGGACTAGCAAGCTCCTACAATGAGCAGTTCTTC.

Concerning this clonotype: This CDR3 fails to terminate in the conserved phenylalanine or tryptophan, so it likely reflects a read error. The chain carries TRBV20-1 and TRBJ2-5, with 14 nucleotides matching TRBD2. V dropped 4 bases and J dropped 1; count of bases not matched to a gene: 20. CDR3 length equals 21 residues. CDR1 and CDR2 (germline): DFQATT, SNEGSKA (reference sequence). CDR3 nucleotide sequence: TGCAGTGCTAACGGGCCATTTTCTTGGACTAGCGGGAGGAGTGGCCAAGAGACCCAGTACCTC. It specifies CSANGPFSWTSGRSGQETQYL.

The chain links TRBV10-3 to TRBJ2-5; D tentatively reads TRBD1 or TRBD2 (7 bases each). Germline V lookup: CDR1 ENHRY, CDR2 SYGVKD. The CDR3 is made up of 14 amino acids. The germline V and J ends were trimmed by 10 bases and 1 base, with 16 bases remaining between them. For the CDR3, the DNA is TGTGCCACCAGGGGGGGACGACTCCAAGAGACCCAGTACTTC. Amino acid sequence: CATRGGRLQETQYF.

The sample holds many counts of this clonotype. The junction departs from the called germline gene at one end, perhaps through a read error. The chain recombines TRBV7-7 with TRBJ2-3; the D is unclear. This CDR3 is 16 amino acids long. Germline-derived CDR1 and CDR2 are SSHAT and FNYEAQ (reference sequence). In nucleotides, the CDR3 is TGTGCTAGCAGCCCCGATGGGCTGTCCCCCACAGATACGCAGTATTTT. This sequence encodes CASSPDGLSPTDTQYF.

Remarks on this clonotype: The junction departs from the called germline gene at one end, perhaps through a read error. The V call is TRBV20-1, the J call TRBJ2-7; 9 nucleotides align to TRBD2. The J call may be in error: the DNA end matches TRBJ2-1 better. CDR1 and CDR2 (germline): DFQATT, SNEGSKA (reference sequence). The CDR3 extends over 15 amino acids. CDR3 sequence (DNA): TGCAGTGCTAGACGGGTCAGCGGGGGGTACAGTGAGCAGTTCTTC. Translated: CSARRVSGGYSEQFF.

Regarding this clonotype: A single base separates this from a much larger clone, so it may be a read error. The CDR3, as DNA: TGTGCCAGCAGGGTGAGAAGGGCTGCCTTAGACACCTACGAGCAGTACTTC. This gives the protein CASRVRRAALDTYEQYF. The chain has TRBV6-1 and TRBJ2-7; D call uncertain. In germline, CDR1 is MNHNS, CDR2 SASEGT. The CDR3 contains 17 residues. Trimming shortened V by 6 bases and J by 2 bases, and 23 bases separated the two germline ends.

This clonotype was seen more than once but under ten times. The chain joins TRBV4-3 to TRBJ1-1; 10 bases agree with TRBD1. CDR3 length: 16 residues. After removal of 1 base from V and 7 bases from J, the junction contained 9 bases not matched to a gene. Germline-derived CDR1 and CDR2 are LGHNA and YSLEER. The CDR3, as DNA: TGCGCCAGCAGCCAAGTCCCTCGACAGGGGGCCAGTGAAGCTTTCTTT. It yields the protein CASSQVPRQGASEAFF.